The clone carrying this T cell receptor (beta chain) was seen a single time. Its antigen is not identified. PCR involved 60 Vbeta and 13 Jbeta primers. Here immunoSEQ multiplex PCR was the method, and the copy in TCRdb shows in-frame clones only, minus some. The sample holds fewer than 150,000 clones, over 70% seen once. The data were obtained in a study of cytomegalovirus exposure and HLA in healthy donors. Turning to the study itself: An earlier analysis identified approximately 110 million unique TCR beta sequences in 150 million to 200 million T cells. Of all 400 or so donors who were genotyped, roughly 81% belonged to the Caucasian-associated ancestry cluster.

The CDR3 loop spans 18 amino acids. Trimming cost V 5 bases and J 2 bases; bases outside gene matches: 9. Looked up from germline, CDR1 is SEHNR and CDR2 is FQNEAQ (reference sequence). General observations from the study: Association with HLA alleles at 0.05 false discovery rate was found for around 17,000 TCR beta sequences in a later analysis. The study recorded over 150 TCR beta chains that were cytomegalovirus-associated.

The receptor was derived from a man younger than 40 in good health and CMV-seronegative. The sequencing input was PBMCs. The gene calls are TRBV7-9 and TRBJ2-3; TRBD2 aligns across 14 bases. CDR3 amino acids: CASSPWTSGGSITDTQYF. DNA of the CDR3: TGTGCCAGCAGCCCCTGGACTAGCGGGGGGTCCATCACAGATACGCAGTATTTT.